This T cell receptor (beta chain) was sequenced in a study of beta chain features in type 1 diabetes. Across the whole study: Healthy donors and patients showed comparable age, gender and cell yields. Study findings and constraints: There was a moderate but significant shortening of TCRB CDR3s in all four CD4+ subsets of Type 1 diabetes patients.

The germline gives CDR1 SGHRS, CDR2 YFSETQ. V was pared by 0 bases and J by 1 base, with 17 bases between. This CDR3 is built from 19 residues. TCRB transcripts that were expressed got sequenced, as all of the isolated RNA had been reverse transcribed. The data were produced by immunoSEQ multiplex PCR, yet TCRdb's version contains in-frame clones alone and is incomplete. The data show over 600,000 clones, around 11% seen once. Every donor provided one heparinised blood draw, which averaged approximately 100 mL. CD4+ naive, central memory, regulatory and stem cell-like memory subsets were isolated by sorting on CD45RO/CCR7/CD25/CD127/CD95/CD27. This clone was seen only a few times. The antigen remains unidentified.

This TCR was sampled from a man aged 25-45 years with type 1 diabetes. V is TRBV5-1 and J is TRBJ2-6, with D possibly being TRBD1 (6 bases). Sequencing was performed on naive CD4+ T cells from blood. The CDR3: CASSLVPRQVGSGANVLTF. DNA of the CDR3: TGCGCCAGCAGCTTGGTCCCTCGACAGGTTGGGTCTGGGGCCAACGTCCTGACTTTC.